The clone carrying this TCR beta chain was picked up many times. The antigen remains unidentified. TCRdb re-analysed the reads in MiXCR, keeping a single row per CDR3 protein. In the table there are 200,000 to 250,000 distinct CDR3 sequences, 35% to 40% of which are singletons. This sample was taken from a study of T cell repertoires in cytomegalovirus infection. At the level of the study: Evidence of both CMV infection and a matching HLA type came from public TCR beta signatures.

J was trimmed by 4 bases and V by 4 bases; bases with no gene match: 6. This CDR3 region has 17 residues. CDR1 is SGHTA, CDR2 FQGNSA, per germline. The rearrangement uses TRBV7-2 and TRBJ2-1, with 14 bases aligning to TRBD2. The TCR was taken from a human donor in good health (CMV status not recorded). Some clones in this sample may be carry-over from other donors' samples. The starting material was CD8+ T cells from cultured PBMCs, obtained from culture after CMV antigen stimulation. The CDR3 sequence: CASSSSTSGGVYNEQFF. DNA for the CDR3: TGTGCCAGCAGCTCCTCGACTAGCGGGGGGGTATACAATGAGCAGTTCTTC.